A single sample gave rise to the 22 T cell receptor beta chains below, sequenced in a study of shared clonotypes between healthy human individuals. Clones were sequenced by immunoSEQ multiplex PCR, and TCRdb holds only the in-frame ones, with some missing. The profile covers 450,000 to 700,000 clones, with nearly 97% appearing a single time and 0.09% to 0.13% taken by the ten largest. The naive CD8 fraction comprised CD45RO-negative cells positively selected for CCR7 and excluded terminally differentiated effector memory CD45RA+ cells. The sequenced sample consisted of naive CD8+ T cells sorted from blood. The receptor set was obtained from a woman in her twenties or thirties in good health.

This clone was observed a single time. The chain joins TRBV2 to TRBJ2-5, with no clear D. The germline V gene has CDR1 SNHLY and CDR2 FYNNEI. This CDR3 comprises 13 residues. Trimming pared 4 bases from V and 2 bases from J, leaving 8 bases between. In DNA, the CDR3 is TGTGCCAGCAGTGCGTCCAGGCAAGAGACCCAGTACTTC. It specifies CASSASRQETQYF. Combining the CDR3 with reference TRBV2 and TRBJ2-5 gives the whole variable domain EPEVTQTPSHQVTQMGQEVILRCVPISNHLYFYWYRQILGQKVEFLVSFYNNEISEKSEIFDDQFSVERPDGSNFTLKIRSTKLEDSAMYFCASSASRQETQYFGPGTRLLVL.

The V gene is TRBV19, the J gene TRBJ2-4; D unresolved. From germline, CDR1 is LNHDA and CDR2 SQIVND (reference sequence). The CDR3 length is 13 residues. Between the trimmed V and J ends, which lost 7 bases and 6 bases, there was a span of 13 bases. The chain's CDR3 is CASTLRVGNIQYF. In DNA form, the CDR3 reads TGTGCCAGTACCTTACGAGTGGGAAACATTCAGTACTTC.

Notes on this clone: Other DNA sequences of this sample code for an identical CDR3. V is TRBV2 and J is TRBJ2-1, with D hard to call. The CDR3 has 13 amino acids. Trimming took off 1 base at V and 1 base at J, with 2 bases between the two ends. Germline CDR1 reads SNHLY; CDR2 reads FYNNEI. The CDR3 coding sequence is TGTGCCAGCAGTGAAGGTTCCTACAATGAGCAGTTCTTC. This codes for CASSEGSYNEQFF. The variable domain in full, completed from reference TRBV2 and TRBJ2-1, reads EPEVTQTPSHQVTQMGQEVILRCVPISNHLYFYWYRQILGQKVEFLVSFYNNEISEKSEIFDDQFSVERPDGSNFTLKIRSTKLEDSAMYFCASSEGSYNEQFFGPGTRLTVL.

This clone was seen a single time. The chain links TRBV7-5 to TRBJ1-2. TRBV7-5 is classified as a pseudogene. The CDR3 loop spans 12 amino acids. The CDR3, as DNA: TGTGTCAGAAGCTTAGCTTCTTGGGGCTACACCTTC. Translating it yields CVRSLASWGYTF.

This chain uses TRBV11-3 with TRBJ1-6; 8 nucleotides align to TRBD1. The CDR3 contains 14 residues. With V trimmed by 7 bases and J by 13 bases, 12 bases remained unmatched. In germline, CDR1 is SGHNT, CDR2 YENEEA. The CDR3 DNA sequence: TGTGCCAGCAAACGATGGACAGGGCACTATCCCCTCCACTTT. Translated, it gives CASKRWTGHYPLHF.

The chain combines TRBV19 with TRBJ2-2, with 9 bases lining up with TRBD1. Germline V gene sequence: CDR1 LNHDA, CDR2 SQIVND (reference sequence). The CDR3 totals 14 residues. V was pared by 11 bases and J by 5 bases, with 9 bases of the junction left unmatched. In DNA, the CDR3 is TGTGCCGTAAGACAGGGGGAGGCGACCGGGGAGCTGTTTTTT. It yields the protein CAVRQGEATGELFF.

This rearrangement joins TRBV11-2 to TRBJ2-3; 8 bases agree with TRBD2. CDR1 SGHAT and CDR2 FQNNGV come from the germline V gene. This CDR3 is built from 15 residues. With V trimmed by 1 base and J by 4 bases, 4 bases remained unmatched. CDR3 bases: TGTGCCAGCAGCTTAGGCCGGGGGGGCGCAGATACGCAGTATTTT. It specifies CASSLGRGGADTQYF.

This sequence joins TRBV28 and TRBJ1-5; perhaps TRBD1 as D (6 bases). Between the trimmed V and J ends, which lost 6 bases and 4 bases, there was a span of 22 bases. There are 17 residues in the CDR3. The germline CDR1 and CDR2 sequences are MDHEN and SYDVKM. The DNA for the CDR3 is TGTGCCAGCAGCCGACATCTCAGGACAGTCGGGAATCAGCCCCAGCATTTT. It yields the protein CASSRHLRTVGNQPQHF.

V gene TRBV9 combines with J gene TRBJ2-2; D is perhaps TRBD1 (5 bases). Germline V gene lookup returns CDR1 SGDLS and CDR2 YYNGEE. This CDR3 comprises 16 residues. The ends were cut back, 4 bases at V and 0 bases at J, with 13 bases in the middle. CDR3 in DNA: TGTGCCAGCAGCCCCCGTGGGGCCCCGAACACCGGGGAGCTGTTTTTT. It encodes CASSPRGAPNTGELFF.

On this clone: Distinct nucleotide sequences in the sample also encode this CDR3. J is TRBJ2-7 and V is TRBV2; D is tentatively TRBD1 or TRBD2 (5 bases each). This CDR3 has 12 residues. The V gene's germline CDR1 is SNHLY and CDR2 FYNNEI. The V and J ends lost 4 bases and 3 bases respectively, with 7 bases between them. The CDR3, as DNA: TGTGCCAGCAGTGGGGACCTCTACGAGCAGTACTTC. Encoded protein: CASSGDLYEQYF.

This sequence joins TRBV2 and TRBJ1-4, with 7 nucleotides matching TRBD1. Germline V gene sequence: CDR1 SNHLY, CDR2 FYNNEI. This CDR3 comprises 14 residues. The V segment lost 8 bases and the J segment 6 bases; nucleotides outside the gene matches: 9. This chain's CDR3 is CASGTGQFDEKLFF. CDR3 DNA sequence: TGTGCCAGCGGAACGGGACAGTTCGATGAAAAACTGTTTTTT.

This clone was detected once. CDR3 region: CASSSGTGIREQYF. As DNA, the CDR3 is TGTGCCAGCAGTTCCGGGACAGGGATTCGAGAGCAGTACTTC. This chain joins TRBV28 and TRBJ2-7; TRBD1 matches 9 bases. CDR1 and CDR2 (germline): MDHEN, SYDVKM. The CDR3 covers 14 residues. V lost 4 bases, J lost 7 bases, and 8 bases stayed unmatched.

The chain is built from TRBV25-1 and TRBJ2-1; 10 positions match TRBD2. The CDR3 has 14 residues. CDR1 is MGHDK, CDR2 SYGVNS, per germline. V lost 5 bases to trimming and J lost 5 bases; unmatched junction nucleotides: 3. The DNA for the CDR3 is TGTGCCAGCAGTAGGACTAGCGGAGACAATGAGCAGTTCTTC. The encoded protein is CASSRTSGDNEQFF.

The CDR3 loop reads CASSFDRTYNEQFF. DNA for the CDR3: TGTGCCAGCAGCTTCGACCGAACCTACAATGAGCAGTTCTTC. V gene TRBV13 combines with J gene TRBJ2-1, with no clear D. The CDR3 extends over 14 amino acids. Between the trimmed V and J ends, which lost 3 bases and 2 bases, there was a span of 8 bases. Germline lookup yields CDR1 PRHDT and CDR2 FYEKMQ (reference sequence).

The V and J genes are TRBV4-1 and TRBJ2-2; D gene unclear. CDR1 and CDR2 from the germline V gene are MGHRA and YSYEKL. The CDR3 is 13 residues long. Trimming left V 2 bases short and J 10 bases short, with 11 bases between. The CDR3 region is CASSQSGVLELFF. Written as DNA, the CDR3 is TGCGCCAGCAGCCAATCCGGAGTTCTGGAGCTGTTTTTT.

Concerning this clone: This CDR3 is also generated by other DNA sequences in the sample. The chain uses TRBV27 and TRBJ2-7; 12 nucleotides agree with TRBD1. This CDR3 comprises 14 residues. V dropped 3 bases and J dropped 5; count of bases not matched to a gene: 2. The germline CDR1 and CDR2 sequences are MNHEY and SMNVEV (reference sequence). CDR3 nucleotides: TGTGCCAGCAGTTTGGGACAGGGGGCCAACGAGCAGTACTTC. This codes for CASSLGQGANEQYF.

The chain uses TRBV5-4 and TRBJ1-2; a weak D match, TRBD1 (5 bases). In germline, CDR1 is SGHNT, CDR2 YYREEE (reference sequence). The CDR3 length is 15 residues. Trimming removed 4 bases from V and 2 bases from J, with 15 bases in between. CDR3 region: CASSRSTAPNYGYTF. CDR3 in DNA: TGTGCCAGCAGCCGATCGACAGCCCCGAACTATGGCTACACCTTC.

The V call is TRBV27, the J call TRBJ1-2; weak D call: TRBD1 (6 bases). Germline assignment: CDR1 MNHEY and CDR2 SMNVEV (reference sequence). This CDR3 is built from 13 residues. V was trimmed by 8 bases and J by 4 bases, leaving 14 bases between them. The CDR3 region has the DNA TGTGCCAGCGGCTGGACAGCAACCTATGGCTACACCTTC. This encodes CASGWTATYGYTF.

The rearrangement uses TRBV2 and TRBJ2-1, with 12 bases lining up with TRBD2. Germline V gene sequence: CDR1 SNHLY, CDR2 FYNNEI. The V segment lost 6 bases and the J segment 10 bases; nucleotides outside the gene matches: 10. CDR3 length equals 15 residues. The chain's CDR3 is CASRTRTSGMWEQFF. The CDR3 nucleotides are TGTGCCAGCAGAACGAGGACTAGCGGGATGTGGGAGCAGTTCTTC.

This chain uses TRBV4-1 with TRBJ2-7; 8 positions agree with TRBD2. The junction had 10 bases not matched to a gene; V was cut back by 1 base and J by 5 bases. The length of the CDR3 is 16 residues. Per germline, CDR1 MGHRA and CDR2 YSYEKL. The CDR3 DNA reads TGCGCCAGCAGCCAAGGACCGGGAGGGCCCGTACACGAGCAGTACTTC. Translation gives CASSQGPGGPVHEQYF.

V and J are TRBV6-5 and TRBJ2-1; either TRBD1 or TRBD2 may supply D (5 bases each). This CDR3 region has 11 residues. Germline V gene sequence: CDR1 MNHEY, CDR2 SVGAGI. V lost 5 bases to trimming and J lost 11 bases, with 10 bases between them. CDR3 nucleotides: TGTGCCAGCAGTCCCGGGACGCAGCAGTTCTTC. Translation gives CASSPGTQQFF.

The chain uses TRBV2 and TRBJ1-3; no firm D call. This CDR3 has 18 residues. Trimming removed 3 bases at V and 0 bases at J, with 18 bases between. CDR1 and CDR2 from the germline V gene are SNHLY and FYNNEI. The CDR3 loop reads CASSDPRKDMSSGNTIYF. DNA of the CDR3: TGTGCCAGCAGTGATCCTCGGAAGGATATGAGCTCTGGAAACACCATATATTTT.